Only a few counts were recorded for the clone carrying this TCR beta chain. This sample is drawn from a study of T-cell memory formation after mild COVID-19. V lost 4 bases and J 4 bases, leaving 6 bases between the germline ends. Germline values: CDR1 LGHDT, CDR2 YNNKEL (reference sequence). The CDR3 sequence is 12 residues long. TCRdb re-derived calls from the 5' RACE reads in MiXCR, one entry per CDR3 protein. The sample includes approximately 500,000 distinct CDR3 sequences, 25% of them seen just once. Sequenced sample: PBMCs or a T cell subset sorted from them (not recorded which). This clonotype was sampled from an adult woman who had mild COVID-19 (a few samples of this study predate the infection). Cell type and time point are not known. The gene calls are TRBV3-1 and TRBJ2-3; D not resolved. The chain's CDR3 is CASSPYPDTQYF. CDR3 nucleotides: TGTGCCAGCAGCCCGTATCCAGATACGCAGTATTTT.